At least ten counts were recorded for the clone carrying this TCR beta chain. V shed 6 bases and J shed 0 bases, with 12 bases lying between them. Looked up from germline, CDR1 is DFQATT and CDR2 is SNEGSKA (reference sequence). The CDR3 runs 15 residues. Synthesis of cDNA used 5'RACE (with 10-nucleotide random UMIs). TCRdb ran MiXCR on the 5' RACE reads and lists one entry per CDR3 protein. Counted here are approximately 19,000 distinct CDR3 sequences, around 16% occurring once; the ten biggest clones make up 15%. The data originate from a study of neurological immune-mediated disorders. Sequencing used PBMCs. The chain has TRBV20-1 and TRBJ2-6; D uncertain. This clonotype originated in a female donor with HTLV-1-associated myelopathy (HAM/TSP). The CDR3 DNA sequence: TGCAGTGCATCCGGGCACCTCTCTGGGGCCAACGTCCTGACTTTC. Its protein is CSASGHLSGANVLTF.